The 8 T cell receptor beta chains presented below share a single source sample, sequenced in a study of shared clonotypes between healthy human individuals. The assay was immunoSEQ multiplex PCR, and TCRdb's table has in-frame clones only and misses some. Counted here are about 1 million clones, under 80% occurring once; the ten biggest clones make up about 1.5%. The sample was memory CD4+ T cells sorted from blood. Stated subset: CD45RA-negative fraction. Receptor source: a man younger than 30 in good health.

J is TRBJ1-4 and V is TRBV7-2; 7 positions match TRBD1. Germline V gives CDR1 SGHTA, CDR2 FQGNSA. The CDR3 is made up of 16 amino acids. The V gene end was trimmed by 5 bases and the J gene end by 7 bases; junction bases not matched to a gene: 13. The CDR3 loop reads CASSKGQTGSSEKLFF. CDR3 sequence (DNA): TGTGCCAGCAGCAAGGGGCAGACAGGGAGTAGTGAAAAACTGTTTTTT.

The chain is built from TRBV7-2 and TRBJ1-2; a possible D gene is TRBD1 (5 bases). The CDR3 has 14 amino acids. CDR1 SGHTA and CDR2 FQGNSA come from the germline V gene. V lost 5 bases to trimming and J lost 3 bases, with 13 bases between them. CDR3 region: CASSKGQAYYGYTF. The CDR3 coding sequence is TGTGCCAGCAGCAAAGGACAAGCCTACTATGGCTACACCTTC. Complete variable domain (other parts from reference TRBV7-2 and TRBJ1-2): GAGVSQSPSNKVTEKGKDVELRCDPISGHTALYWYRQSLGQGLEFLIYFQGNSAPDKSGLPSDRFSAERTGGSVSTLTIQRTQQEDSAVYLCASSKGQAYYGYTFGSGTRLTVV.

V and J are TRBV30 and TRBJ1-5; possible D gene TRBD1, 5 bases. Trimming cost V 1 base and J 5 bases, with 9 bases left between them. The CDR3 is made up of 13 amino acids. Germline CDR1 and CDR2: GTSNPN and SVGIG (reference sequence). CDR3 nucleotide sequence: TGTGCCTGGAGTGCTTCCAGGGATCAGCCCCAGCATTTT. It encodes CAWSASRDQPQHF.

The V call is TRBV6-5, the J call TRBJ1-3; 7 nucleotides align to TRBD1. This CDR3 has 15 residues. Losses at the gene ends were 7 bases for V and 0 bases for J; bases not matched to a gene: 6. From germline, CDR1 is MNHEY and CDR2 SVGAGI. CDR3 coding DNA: TGTGCCAGCATGGGACAGTACTCCTCTGGAAACACCATATATTTT. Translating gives CASMGQYSSGNTIYF.

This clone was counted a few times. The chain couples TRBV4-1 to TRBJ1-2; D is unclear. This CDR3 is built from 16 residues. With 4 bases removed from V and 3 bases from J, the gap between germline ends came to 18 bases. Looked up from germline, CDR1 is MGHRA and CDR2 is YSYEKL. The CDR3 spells CASSPEGSSWHYGYTF. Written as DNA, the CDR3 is TGCGCCAGCAGCCCGGAAGGGTCCTCTTGGCACTATGGCTACACCTTC.

CDR3 sequence reads: CASSGPGTNSYNEQFF. DNA for the CDR3: TGCGCCAGCAGCGGTCCCGGGACCAACTCCTACAATGAGCAGTTCTTC. This chain joins TRBV5-1 and TRBJ2-1; D may correspond to TRBD1 or TRBD2 (5 bases each). CDR1 is SGHRS and CDR2 is YFSETQ in the germline V gene. The CDR3 runs to 16 residues. The V and J ends lost 4 bases and 0 bases respectively, with 14 bases between them.

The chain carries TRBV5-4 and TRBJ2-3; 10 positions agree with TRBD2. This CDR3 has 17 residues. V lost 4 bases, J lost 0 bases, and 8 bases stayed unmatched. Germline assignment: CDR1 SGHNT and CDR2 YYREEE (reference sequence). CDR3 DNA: TGTGCCAGCAGCCTACCAACTAGCGGGGTGAGCACAGATACGCAGTATTTT. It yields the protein CASSLPTSGVSTDTQYF.

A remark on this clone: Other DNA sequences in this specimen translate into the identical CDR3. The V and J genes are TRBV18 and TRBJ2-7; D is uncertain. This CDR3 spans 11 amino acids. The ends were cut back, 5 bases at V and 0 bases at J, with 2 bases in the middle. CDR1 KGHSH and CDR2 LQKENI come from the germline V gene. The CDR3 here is CASSFSYEQYF. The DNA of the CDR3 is TGTGCCAGCTCATTCTCCTACGAGCAGTACTTC.